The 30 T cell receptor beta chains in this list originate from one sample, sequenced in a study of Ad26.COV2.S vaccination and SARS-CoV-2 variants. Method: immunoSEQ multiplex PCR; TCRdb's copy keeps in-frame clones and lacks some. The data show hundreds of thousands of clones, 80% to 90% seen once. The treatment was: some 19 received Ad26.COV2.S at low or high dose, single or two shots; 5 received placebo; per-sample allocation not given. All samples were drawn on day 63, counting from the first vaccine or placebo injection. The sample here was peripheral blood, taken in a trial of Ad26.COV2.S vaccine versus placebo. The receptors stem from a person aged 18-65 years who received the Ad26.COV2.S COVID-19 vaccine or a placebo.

CDR3 sequence: CASSQEGTSGDFYNEQFF. The CDR3 nucleotides are TGTGCCAGCAGCCAAGAGGGGACTAGCGGCGATTTCTACAATGAGCAGTTCTTC. This chain links TRBV3-1 (or the pseudogene TRBV3-2) with TRBJ2-1; 11 positions agree with TRBD2. CDR3 size: 18 residues. Looked up from germline, CDR1 is LGHDT and CDR2 is YNNKEL (reference sequence). V lost 0 bases to trimming and J lost 3 bases; unmatched junction nucleotides: 7.

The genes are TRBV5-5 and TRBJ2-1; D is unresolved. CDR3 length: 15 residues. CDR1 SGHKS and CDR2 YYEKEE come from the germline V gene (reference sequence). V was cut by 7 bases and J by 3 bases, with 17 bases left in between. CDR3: CASSFTDDFYNEQFF. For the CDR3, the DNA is TGTGCCAGCTCCTTTACAGACGATTTCTACAATGAGCAGTTCTTC.

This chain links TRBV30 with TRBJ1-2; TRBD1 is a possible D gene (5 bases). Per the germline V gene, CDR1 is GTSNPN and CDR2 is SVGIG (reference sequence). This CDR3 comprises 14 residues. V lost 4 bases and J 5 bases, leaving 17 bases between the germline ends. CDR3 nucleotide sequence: TGTGCCTGGACAGGGCCGGGAAGGGCTTATGGCTACACCTTC. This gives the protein CAWTGPGRAYGYTF. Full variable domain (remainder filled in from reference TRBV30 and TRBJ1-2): SQTIHQWPATLVQPVGSPLSLECTVEGTSNPNLYWYRQAAGRGLQLLFYSVGIGQISSEVPQNLSASRPQDRQFILSSKKLLLSDSGFYLCAWTGPGRAYGYTFGSGTRLTVV.

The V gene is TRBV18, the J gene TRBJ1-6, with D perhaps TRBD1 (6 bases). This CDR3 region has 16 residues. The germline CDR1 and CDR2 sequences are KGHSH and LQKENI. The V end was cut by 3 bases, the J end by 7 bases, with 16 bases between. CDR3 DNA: TGTGCCAGCTCACCCGACCTACAGGGAACGAATTCACCCCTCCACTTT. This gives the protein CASSPDLQGTNSPLHF.

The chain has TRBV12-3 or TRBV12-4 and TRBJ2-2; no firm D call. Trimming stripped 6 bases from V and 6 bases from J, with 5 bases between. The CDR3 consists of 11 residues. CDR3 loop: CASSPPGELFF. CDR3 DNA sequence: TGTGCCAGCAGCCCCCCCGGGGAGCTGTTTTTT.

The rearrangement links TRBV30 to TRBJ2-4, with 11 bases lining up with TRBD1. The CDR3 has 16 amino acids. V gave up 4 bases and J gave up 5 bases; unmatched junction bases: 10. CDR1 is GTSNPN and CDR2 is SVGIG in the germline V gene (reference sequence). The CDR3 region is CAWTTFGTGGENIQYF. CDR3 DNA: TGTGCCTGGACCACCTTCGGGACAGGGGGTGAAAACATTCAGTACTTC.

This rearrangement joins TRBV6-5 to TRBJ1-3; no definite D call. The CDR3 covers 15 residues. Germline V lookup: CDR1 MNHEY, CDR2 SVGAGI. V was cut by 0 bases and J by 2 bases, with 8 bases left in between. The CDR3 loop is CASSYSMSAGNTIYF. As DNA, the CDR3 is TGTGCCAGCAGTTACTCGATGTCAGCTGGAAACACCATATATTTT.

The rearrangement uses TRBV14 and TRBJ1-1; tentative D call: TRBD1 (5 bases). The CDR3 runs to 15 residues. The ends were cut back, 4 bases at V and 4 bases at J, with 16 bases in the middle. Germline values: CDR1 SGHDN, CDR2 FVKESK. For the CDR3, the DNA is TGTGCCAGCAGCCTGAGGCCCCGGGGGAGCACTGAAGCTTTCTTT. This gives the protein CASSLRPRGSTEAFF.

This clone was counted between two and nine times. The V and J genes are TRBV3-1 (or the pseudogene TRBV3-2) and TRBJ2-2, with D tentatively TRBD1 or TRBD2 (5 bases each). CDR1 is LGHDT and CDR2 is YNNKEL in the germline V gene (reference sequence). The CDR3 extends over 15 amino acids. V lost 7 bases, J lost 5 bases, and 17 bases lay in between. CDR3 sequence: CASTRSEGPTGELFF. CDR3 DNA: TGTGCCAGCACTCGTTCTGAGGGGCCTACCGGGGAGCTGTTTTTT.

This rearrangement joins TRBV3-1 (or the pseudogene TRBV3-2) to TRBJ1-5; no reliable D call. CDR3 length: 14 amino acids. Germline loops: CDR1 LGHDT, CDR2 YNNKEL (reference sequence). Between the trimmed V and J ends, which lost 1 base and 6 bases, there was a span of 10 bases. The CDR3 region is CASSQVPEVQPQHF. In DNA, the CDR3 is TGTGCCAGCAGCCAAGTTCCCGAGGTTCAGCCCCAGCATTTT.

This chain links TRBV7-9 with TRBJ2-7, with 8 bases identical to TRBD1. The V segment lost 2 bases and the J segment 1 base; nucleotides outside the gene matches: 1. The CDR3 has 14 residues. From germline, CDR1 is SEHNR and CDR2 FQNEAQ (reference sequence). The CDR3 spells CASSLWDRSYEQYF. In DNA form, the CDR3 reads TGTGCCAGCAGCTTATGGGACAGGTCCTACGAGCAGTACTTC.

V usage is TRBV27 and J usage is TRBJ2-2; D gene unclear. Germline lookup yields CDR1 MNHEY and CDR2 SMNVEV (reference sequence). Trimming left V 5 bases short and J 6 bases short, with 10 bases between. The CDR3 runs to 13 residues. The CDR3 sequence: CASSQFRSGELFF. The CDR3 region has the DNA TGTGCCAGCAGTCAGTTCAGGTCCGGGGAGCTGTTTTTT.

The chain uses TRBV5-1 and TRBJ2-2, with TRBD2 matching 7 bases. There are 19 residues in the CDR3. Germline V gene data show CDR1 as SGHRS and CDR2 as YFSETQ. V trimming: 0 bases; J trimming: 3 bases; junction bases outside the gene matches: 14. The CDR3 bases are TGCGCCAGCAGCTTGGAGGTCGTGGGCGTAGCGGGTGACACCGGGGAGCTGTTTTTT. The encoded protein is CASSLEVVGVAGDTGELFF.

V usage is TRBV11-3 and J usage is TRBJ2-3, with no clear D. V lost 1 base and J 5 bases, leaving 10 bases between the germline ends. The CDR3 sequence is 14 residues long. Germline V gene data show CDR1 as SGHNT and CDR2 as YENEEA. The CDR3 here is CASSLGYLGDTQYF. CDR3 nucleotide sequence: TGTGCCAGCAGCTTAGGCTACCTGGGAGATACGCAGTATTTT.

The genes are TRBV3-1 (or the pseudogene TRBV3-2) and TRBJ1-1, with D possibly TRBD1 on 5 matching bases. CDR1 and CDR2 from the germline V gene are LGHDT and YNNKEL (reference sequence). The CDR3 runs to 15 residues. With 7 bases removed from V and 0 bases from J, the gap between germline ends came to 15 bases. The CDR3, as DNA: TGTGCCAGCAAAAAGGGAGAGGGGATGAACACTGAAGCTTTCTTT. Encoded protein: CASKKGEGMNTEAFF.

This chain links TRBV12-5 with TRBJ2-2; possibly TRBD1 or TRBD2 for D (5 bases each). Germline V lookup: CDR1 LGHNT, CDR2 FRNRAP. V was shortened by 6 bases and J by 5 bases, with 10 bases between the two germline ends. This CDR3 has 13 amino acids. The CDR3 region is CASGNRRTGELFF. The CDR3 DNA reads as TGTGCTAGTGGCAACAGGAGGACCGGGGAGCTGTTTTTT.

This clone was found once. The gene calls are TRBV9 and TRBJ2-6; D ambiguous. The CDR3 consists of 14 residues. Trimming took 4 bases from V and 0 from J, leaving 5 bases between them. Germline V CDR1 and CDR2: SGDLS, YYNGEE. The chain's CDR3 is CASSRSSGANVLTF. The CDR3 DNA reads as TGTGCCAGCAGCAGGAGCTCTGGGGCCAACGTCCTGACTTTC.

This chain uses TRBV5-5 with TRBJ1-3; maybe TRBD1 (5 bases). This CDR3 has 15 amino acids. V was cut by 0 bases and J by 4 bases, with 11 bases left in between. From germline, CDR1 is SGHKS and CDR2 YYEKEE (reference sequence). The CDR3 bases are TGTGCCAGCAGCTTGGAGGCAGGGTTCGGAAACACCATATATTTT. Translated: CASSLEAGFGNTIYF.

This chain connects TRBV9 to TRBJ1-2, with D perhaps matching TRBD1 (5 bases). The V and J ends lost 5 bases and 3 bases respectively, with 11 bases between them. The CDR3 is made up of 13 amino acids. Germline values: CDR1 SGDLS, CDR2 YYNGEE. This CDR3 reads CASRPGTDYGYTF. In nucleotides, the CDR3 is TGTGCCAGCAGACCGGGGACCGACTATGGCTACACCTTC.

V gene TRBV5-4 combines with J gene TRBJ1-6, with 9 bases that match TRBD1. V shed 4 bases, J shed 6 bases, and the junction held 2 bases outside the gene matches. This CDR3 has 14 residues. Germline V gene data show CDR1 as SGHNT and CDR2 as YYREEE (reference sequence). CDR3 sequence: CASSKGQGNSPLHF. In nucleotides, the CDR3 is TGTGCCAGCAGCAAGGGACAGGGTAATTCACCCCTCCACTTT.

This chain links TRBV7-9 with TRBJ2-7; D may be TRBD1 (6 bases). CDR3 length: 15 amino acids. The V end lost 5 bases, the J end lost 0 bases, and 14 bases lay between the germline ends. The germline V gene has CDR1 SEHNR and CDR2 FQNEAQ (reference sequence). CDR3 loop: CASSVRDIVSYEQYF. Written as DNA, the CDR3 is TGTGCCAGCAGCGTAAGGGACATCGTCTCCTACGAGCAGTACTTC.

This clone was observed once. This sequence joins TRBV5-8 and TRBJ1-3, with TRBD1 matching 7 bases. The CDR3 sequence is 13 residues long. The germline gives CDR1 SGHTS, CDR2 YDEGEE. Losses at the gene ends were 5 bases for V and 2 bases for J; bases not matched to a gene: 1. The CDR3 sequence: CASSTGAGNTIYF. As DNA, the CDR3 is TGTGCCAGCAGTACAGGGGCTGGAAACACCATATATTTT.

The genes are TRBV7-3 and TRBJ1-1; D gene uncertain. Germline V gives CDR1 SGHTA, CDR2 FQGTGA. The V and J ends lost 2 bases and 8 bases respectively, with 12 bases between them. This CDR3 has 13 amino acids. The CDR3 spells CASSLGGPGEAFF. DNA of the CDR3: TGTGCCAGCAGCTTAGGCGGACCGGGGGAAGCTTTCTTT.

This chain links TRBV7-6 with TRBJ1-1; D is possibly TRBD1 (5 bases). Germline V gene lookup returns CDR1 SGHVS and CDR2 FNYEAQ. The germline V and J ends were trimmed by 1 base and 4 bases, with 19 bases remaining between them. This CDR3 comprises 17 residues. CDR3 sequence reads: CASSLDRGVSRVTEAFF. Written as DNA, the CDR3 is TGTGCCAGCAGCTTAGACCGGGGGGTATCCCGGGTCACTGAAGCTTTCTTT.

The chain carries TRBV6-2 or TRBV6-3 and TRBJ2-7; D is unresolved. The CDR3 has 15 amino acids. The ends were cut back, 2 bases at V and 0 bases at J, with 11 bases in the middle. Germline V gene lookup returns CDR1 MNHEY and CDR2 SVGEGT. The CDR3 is CASSYGHSSSYEQYF. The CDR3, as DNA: TGTGCCAGCAGTTACGGGCATTCGAGCTCCTACGAGCAGTACTTC.

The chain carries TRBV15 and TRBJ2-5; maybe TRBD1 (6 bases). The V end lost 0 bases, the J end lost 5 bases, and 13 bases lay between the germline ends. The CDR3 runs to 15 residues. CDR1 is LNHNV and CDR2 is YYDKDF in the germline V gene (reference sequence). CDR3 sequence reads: CATSRDRTVGETQYF. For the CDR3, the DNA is TGTGCCACCAGCAGAGATAGGACAGTAGGGGAGACCCAGTACTTC.

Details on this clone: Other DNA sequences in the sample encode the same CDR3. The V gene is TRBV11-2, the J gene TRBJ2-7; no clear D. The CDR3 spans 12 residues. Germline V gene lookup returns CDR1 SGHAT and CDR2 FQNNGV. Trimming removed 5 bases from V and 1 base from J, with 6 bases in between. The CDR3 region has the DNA TGTGCCAGCAGCCTAAGTTCCTACGAGCAGTACTTC. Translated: CASSLSSYEQYF.

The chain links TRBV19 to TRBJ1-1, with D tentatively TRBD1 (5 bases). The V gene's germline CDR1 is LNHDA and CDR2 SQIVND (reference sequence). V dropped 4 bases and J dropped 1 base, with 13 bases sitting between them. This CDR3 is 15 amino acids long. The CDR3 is CASSRPGGANTEAFF. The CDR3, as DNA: TGTGCCAGTAGTAGACCCGGGGGAGCGAACACTGAAGCTTTCTTT.

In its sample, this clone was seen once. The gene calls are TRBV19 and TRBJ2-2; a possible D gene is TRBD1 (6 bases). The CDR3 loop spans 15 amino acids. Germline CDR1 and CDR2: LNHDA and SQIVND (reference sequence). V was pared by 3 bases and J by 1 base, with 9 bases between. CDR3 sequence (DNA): TGTGCCAGTAGTATGGGCAGGGGGAACACCGGGGAGCTGTTTTTT. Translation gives CASSMGRGNTGELFF.

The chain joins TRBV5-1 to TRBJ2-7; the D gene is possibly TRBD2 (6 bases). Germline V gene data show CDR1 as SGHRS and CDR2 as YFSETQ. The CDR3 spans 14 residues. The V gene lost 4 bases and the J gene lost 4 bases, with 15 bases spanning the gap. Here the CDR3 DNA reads TGCGCCAGCAGCCCTAAGCAGGGAGGATACGAGCAGTACTTC. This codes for CASSPKQGGYEQYF.